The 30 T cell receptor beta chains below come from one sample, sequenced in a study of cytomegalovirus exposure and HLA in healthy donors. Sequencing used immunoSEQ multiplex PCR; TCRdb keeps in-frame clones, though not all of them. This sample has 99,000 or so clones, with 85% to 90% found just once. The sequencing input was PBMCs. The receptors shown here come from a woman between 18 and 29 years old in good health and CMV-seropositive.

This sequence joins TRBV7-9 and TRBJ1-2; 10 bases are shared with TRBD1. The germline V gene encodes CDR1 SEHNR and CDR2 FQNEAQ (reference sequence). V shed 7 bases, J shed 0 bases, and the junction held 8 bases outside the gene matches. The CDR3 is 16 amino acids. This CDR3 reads CASNPTGQGPNYGYTF. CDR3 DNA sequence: TGTGCCAGCAACCCCACGGGACAGGGGCCTAACTATGGCTACACCTTC.

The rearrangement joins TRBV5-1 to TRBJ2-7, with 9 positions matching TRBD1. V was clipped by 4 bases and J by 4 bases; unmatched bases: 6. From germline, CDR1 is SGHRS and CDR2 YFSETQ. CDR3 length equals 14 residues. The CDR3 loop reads CASSPGTGLYEQYF. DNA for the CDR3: TGCGCCAGCAGCCCCGGGACAGGGCTATACGAGCAGTACTTC.

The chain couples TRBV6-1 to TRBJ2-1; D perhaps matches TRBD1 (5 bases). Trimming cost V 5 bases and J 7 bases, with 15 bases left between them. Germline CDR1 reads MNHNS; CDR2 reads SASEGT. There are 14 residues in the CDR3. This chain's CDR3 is CASSFDRNLNEQFF. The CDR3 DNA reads TGTGCCAGCAGTTTCGACAGAAACCTTAATGAGCAGTTCTTC.

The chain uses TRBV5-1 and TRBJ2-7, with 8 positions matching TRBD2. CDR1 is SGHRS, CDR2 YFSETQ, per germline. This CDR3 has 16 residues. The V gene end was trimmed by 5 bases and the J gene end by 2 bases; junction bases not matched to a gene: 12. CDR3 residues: CASSQFGGGIAYEQYF. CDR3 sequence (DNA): TGCGCCAGCAGTCAGTTCGGCGGGGGGATTGCCTACGAGCAGTACTTC.

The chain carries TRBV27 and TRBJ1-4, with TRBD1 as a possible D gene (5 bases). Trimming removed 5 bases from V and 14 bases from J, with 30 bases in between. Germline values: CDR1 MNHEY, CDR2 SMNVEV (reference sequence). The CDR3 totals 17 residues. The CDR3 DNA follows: TGTGCCAGCAGTGCCTGGGGTATGACGGGGGAGTACCGAGGGCTGTTTTTT. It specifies CASSAWGMTGEYRGLFF. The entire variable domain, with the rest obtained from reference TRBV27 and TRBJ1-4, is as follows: EAQVTQNPRYLITVTGKKLTVTCSQNMNHEYMSWYRQDPGLGLRQIYYSMNVEVTDKGDVPEGYKVSRKEKRNFPLILESPSPNQTSLYFCASSAWGMTGEYRGLFFGSGTQLSVL.

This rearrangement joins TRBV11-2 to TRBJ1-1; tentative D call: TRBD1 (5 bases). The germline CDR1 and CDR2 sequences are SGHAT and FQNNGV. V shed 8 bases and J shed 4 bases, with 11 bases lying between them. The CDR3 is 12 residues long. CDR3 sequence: CASLGGSTEAFF. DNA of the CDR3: TGTGCCAGCTTGGGGGGGAGCACTGAAGCTTTCTTT.

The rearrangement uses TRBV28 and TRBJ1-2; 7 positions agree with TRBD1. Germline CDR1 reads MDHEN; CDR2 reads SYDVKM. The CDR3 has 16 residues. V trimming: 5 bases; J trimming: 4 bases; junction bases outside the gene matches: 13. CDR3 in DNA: TGTGCCAGCAGTCCCAGTTTTGGGACAGAATCCTATGGCTACACCTTC. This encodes CASSPSFGTESYGYTF.

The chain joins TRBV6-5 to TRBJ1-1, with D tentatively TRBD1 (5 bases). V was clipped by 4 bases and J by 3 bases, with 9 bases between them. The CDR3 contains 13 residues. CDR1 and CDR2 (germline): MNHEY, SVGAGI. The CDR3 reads CASSFPGDTEAFF. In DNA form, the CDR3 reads TGTGCCAGCAGTTTCCCGGGGGACACTGAAGCTTTCTTT.

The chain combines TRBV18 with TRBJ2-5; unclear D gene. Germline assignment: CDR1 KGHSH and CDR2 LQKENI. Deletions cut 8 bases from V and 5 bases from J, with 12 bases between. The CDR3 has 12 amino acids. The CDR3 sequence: CASVEAQETQYF. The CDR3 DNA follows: TGTGCCAGCGTCGAGGCCCAGGAGACCCAGTACTTC.

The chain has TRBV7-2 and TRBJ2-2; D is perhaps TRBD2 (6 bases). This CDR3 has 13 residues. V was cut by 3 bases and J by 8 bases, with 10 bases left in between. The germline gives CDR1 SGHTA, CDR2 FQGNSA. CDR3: CASSFYGSGELFF. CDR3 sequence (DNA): TGTGCCAGCAGCTTTTACGGGAGTGGGGAGCTGTTTTTT. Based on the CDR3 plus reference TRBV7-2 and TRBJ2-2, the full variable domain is GAGVSQSPSNKVTEKGKDVELRCDPISGHTALYWYRQSLGQGLEFLIYFQGNSAPDKSGLPSDRFSAERTGGSVSTLTIQRTQQEDSAVYLCASSFYGSGELFFGEGSRLTVL.

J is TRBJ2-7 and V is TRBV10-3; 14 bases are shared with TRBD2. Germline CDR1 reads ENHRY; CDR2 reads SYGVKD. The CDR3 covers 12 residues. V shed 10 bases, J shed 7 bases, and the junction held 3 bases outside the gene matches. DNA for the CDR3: TGTGCCAGTGGGACTAGCGGGGGAGAGCAGTACTTC. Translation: CASGTSGGEQYF.

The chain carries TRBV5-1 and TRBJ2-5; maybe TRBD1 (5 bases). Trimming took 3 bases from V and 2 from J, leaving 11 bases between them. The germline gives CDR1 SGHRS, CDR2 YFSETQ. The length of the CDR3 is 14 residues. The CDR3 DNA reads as TGCGCCAGCAGCTCTGCAGGGAATCAAGAGACCCAGTACTTC. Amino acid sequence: CASSSAGNQETQYF.

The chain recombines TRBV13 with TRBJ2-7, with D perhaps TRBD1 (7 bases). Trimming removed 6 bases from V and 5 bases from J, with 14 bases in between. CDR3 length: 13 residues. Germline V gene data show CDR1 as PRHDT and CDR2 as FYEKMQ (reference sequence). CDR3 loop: CASSTGEDNEQYF. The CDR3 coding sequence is TGTGCCAGCAGTACAGGGGAGGATAACGAGCAGTACTTC.

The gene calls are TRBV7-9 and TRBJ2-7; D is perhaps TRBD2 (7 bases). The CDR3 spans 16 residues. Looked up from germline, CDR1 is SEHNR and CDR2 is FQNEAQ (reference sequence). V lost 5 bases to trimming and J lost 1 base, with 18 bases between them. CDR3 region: CASSRRGGLSSYEQYF. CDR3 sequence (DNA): TGTGCCAGCAGCCGGCGCGGGGGCCTAAGTTCCTACGAGCAGTACTTC.

In nucleotides, the CDR3 is TGTGCCAGCAGCCAGGGTTGGGGCAATCAGCCCCAGCATTTT. Translation gives CASSQGWGNQPQHF. This rearrangement joins TRBV6-6 to TRBJ1-5; D perhaps matches TRBD1 (5 bases). The CDR3 loop spans 14 amino acids. The V end was cut by 6 bases, the J end by 2 bases, with 11 bases between. Germline lookup yields CDR1 MNHNY and CDR2 SVGAGI (reference sequence).

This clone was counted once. CDR3 DNA sequence: TGTGCCAGTAGTTTCAGTAGCAATCAGCCCCAGCATTTT. Translating it yields CASSFSSNQPQHF. V usage is TRBV19 and J usage is TRBJ1-5; D ambiguous. The CDR3 is made up of 13 amino acids. The germline V gene has CDR1 LNHDA and CDR2 SQIVND (reference sequence). The V end was cut by 5 bases, the J end by 0 bases, with 5 bases between.

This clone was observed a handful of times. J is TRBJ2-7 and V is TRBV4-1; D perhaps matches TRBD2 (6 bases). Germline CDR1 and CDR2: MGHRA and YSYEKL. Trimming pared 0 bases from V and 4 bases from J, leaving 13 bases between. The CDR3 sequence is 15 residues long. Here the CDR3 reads CASSQDPGSQYEQYF. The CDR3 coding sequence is TGCGCCAGCAGCCAAGATCCCGGGAGCCAATACGAGCAGTACTTC.

Here the CDR3 DNA reads TGTGCCAGCAGTTACTCTGGACAGGAAGGGCTGTTTTTT. Translating it yields CASSYSGQEGLFF. The rearrangement joins TRBV6-6 to TRBJ2-2; 7 bases line up with TRBD1. The CDR3 is 13 amino acids. The germline gives CDR1 MNHNY, CDR2 SVGAGI (reference sequence). The ends lost 0 bases at V and 13 bases at J; junction bases unmatched: 5.

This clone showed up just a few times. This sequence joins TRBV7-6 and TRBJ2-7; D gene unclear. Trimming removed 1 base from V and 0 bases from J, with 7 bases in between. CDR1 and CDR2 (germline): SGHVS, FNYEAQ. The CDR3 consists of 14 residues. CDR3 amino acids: CASSLGVGSYEQYF. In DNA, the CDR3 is TGTGCCAGCAGCTTAGGCGTCGGCTCCTACGAGCAGTACTTC.

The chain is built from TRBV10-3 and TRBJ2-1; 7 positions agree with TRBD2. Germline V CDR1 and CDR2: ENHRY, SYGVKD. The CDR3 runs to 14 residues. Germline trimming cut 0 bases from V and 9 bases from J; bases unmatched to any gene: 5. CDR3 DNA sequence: TGTGCCATCAGTGAGTCGTCTAGCGGAGGTGAGCAGTTCTTC. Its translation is CAISESSSGGEQFF.

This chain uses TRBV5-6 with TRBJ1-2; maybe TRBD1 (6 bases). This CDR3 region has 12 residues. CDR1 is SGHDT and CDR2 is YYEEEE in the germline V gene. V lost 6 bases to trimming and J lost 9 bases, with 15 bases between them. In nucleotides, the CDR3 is TGTGCCAGCAACTGGGACACCAGCAGCTACACCTTC. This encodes CASNWDTSSYTF.

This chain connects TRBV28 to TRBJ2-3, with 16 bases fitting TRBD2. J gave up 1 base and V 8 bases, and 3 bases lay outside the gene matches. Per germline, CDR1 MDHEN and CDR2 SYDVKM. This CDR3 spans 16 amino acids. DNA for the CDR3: TGTGCCAGCGGGACTAGCGGGGGGGGAGGCACAGATACGCAGTATTTT. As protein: CASGTSGGGGTDTQYF.

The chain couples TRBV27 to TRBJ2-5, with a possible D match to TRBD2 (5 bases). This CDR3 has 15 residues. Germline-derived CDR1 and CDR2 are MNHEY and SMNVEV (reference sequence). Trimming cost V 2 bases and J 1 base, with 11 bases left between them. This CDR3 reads CASSLTGRTQETQYF. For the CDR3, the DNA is TGTGCCAGCAGTTTAACGGGAAGGACCCAAGAGACCCAGTACTTC.

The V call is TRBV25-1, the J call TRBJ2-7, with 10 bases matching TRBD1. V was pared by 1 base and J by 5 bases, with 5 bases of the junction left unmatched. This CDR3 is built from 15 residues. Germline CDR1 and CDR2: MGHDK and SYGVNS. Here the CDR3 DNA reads TGTGCCAGCAGTGAATCCGGGACAGGGGTGGACGAGCAGTACTTC. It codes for CASSESGTGVDEQYF.

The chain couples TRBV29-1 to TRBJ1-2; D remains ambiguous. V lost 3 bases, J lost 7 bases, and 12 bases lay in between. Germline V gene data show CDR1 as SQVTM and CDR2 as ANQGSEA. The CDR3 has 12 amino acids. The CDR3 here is CSVEAGNSGYTF. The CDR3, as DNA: TGCAGCGTTGAGGCGGGGAACAGTGGCTACACCTTC.

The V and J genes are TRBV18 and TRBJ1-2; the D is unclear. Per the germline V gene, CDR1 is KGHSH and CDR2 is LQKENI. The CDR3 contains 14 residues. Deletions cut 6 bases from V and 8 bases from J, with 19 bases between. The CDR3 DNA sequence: TGTGCCAGCTCGCCCCCCGGGAGCACCCTCGGCTACACCTTC. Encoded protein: CASSPPGSTLGYTF.

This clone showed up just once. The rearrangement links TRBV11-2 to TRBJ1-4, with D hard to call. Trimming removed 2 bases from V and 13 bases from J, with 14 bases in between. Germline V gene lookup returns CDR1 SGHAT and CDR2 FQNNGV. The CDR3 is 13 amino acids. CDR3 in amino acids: CASSLTLTGTLFF. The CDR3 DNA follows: TGTGCCAGCAGCTTAACGCTGACGGGTACACTGTTTTTT. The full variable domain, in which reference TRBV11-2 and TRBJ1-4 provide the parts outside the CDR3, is EAGVAQSPRYKIIEKRQSVAFWCNPISGHATLYWYQQILGQGPKLLIQFQNNGVVDDSQLPKDRFSAERLKGVDSTLKIQPAKLEDSAVYLCASSLTLTGTLFFGSGTQLSVL.

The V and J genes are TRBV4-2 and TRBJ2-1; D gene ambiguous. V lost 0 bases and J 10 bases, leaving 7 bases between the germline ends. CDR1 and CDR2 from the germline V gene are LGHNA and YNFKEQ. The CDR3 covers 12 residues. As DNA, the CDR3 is TGTGCCAGCAGCCAAGATTCCGGGGAGCAGTTCTTC. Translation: CASSQDSGEQFF.

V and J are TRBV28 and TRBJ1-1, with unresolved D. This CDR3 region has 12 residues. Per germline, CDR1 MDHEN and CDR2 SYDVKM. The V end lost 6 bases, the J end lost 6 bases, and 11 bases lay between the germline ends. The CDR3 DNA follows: TGTGCCAGCAGGCTAGCCCCAGCTGAAGCTTTCTTT. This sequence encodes CASRLAPAEAFF.

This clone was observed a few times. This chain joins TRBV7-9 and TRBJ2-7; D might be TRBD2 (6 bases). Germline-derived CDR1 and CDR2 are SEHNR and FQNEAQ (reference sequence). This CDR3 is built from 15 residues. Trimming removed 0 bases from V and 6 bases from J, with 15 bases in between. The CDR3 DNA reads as TGTGCCAGCAGCTTAGCTGGGCGGGGTTTTGGCGAGCAGTACTTC. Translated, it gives CASSLAGRGFGEQYF.